This TCR beta chain was captured in a study of T-cell memory formation after mild COVID-19. Study-wide context: Clusters were largely donor specific.

The J segment lost 1 base and the V segment lost 2 bases, leaving 4 bases of the junction unmatched. CDR3 length: 15 residues. Germline loops: CDR1 SGHRS, CDR2 YFSETQ. Constant-segment primers served in 5'RACE that generated TCR alpha and TCR beta cDNA libraries bearing sample barcodes and UMIs. MiXCR was run by TCRdb on the 5' RACE reads, yielding one entry per CDR3 protein. This table has 200,000 to 250,000 distinct CDR3 sequences, roughly 10% appearing once. The specimen sequenced was PBMCs or a T cell subset sorted from them (not recorded which). The receptor was derived from a man aged 18 to 30 who had mild COVID-19 (a few samples of this study predate the infection). Cell type and time point are not known. The V call is TRBV5-1, the J call TRBJ1-1; 8 positions agree with TRBD1. As DNA, the CDR3 is TGCGCCAGCAGCTTTACCGGGACAGGGAACACTGAAGCTTTCTTT. Its translation is CASSFTGTGNTEAFF.